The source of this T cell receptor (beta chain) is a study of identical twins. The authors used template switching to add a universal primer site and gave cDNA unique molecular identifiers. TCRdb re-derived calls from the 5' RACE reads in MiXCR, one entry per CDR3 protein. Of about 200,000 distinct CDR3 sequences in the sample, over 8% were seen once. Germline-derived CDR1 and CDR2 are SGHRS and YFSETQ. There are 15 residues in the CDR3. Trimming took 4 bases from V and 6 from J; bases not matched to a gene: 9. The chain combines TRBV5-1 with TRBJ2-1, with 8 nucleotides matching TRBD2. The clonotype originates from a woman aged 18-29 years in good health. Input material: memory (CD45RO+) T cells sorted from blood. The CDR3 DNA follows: TGCGCCAGCAGCCCCTGGACTAGCTCCACCAATGAGCAGTTCTTC. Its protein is CASSPWTSSTNEQFF.